This T cell receptor (beta chain) originates from a study of early T cells in non-severe SARS-CoV-2 infection. TCRdb independently ran MiXCR on the 5' RACE reads; one entry per CDR3 protein. This table has some 80,000 distinct CDR3 sequences, around 12% appearing once. V gave up 8 bases and J gave up 1 base, with 10 bases separating them. This CDR3 has 13 amino acids. In germline, CDR1 is WSHSY, CDR2 SAAADI. Sequencing used whole blood. This TCR came from an adult who was a healthcare worker with PCR-confirmed SARS-CoV-2 infection or an uninfected control (not recorded which). The rearrangement uses TRBV10-2 and TRBJ2-3; TRBD2 is a possible D gene (5 bases). The CDR3 here is CASRGSGTDTQYF. CDR3 nucleotide sequence: TGCGCCAGCCGCGGGTCCGGCACAGATACGCAGTATTTT.